This T cell receptor beta chain appears in the sequencing data of a study of CD8 T cells in ankylosing spondylitis. Regarding this clonotype: Its target is unknown.

The J segment lost 6 bases and the V segment lost 2 bases, leaving 5 bases of the junction unmatched. There are 15 residues in the CDR3. Germline CDR1 SGHTA, CDR2 FQGNSA. The study's findings and limits: Researchers reportedly found disease-linked clones significantly enriched in matched ankylosing spondylitis synovial fluid.

MiXCR, applied by TCRdb to the 5' RACE reads, yields one record per CDR3 protein. The data hold almost 250,000 distinct CDR3 sequences, with about 30% observed a single time. The rearrangement links TRBV7-2 to TRBJ2-1; 9 bases fit TRBD2. The source is a male donor with ankylosing spondylitis or in good health (not recorded which). Sequences were obtained from blood, either unsorted or a sorted T cell fraction (not recorded which). For the CDR3, the DNA is TGTGCCAGCAGCTTATTAGCGGGGGCCCTCAATGAGCAGTTCTTC. Translating it yields CASSLLAGALNEQFF.